The clone carrying this T cell receptor (beta chain) was detected only a few times. As yet, its antigen is unknown. MiXCR, run by TCRdb on the 5' RACE reads, gives a single entry per CDR3 protein. The sample yields some 800,000 distinct CDR3 sequences, about 11% seen once. These data are taken from a study of CD8 T cells in ankylosing spondylitis. Findings of the study overall: One TCR beta motif, made up of under ten highly homologous variants, appeared characteristic of ankylosing spondylitis blood.

Losses at the gene ends were 2 bases for V and 7 bases for J; bases not matched to a gene: 4. The CDR3 runs to 15 residues. In germline, CDR1 is LGHDT, CDR2 YNNKEL (reference sequence). This chain uses TRBV3-1 with TRBJ2-1, with 11 bases aligning to TRBD2. The sequence was collected from a male donor with ankylosing spondylitis. The material sequenced was blood, either unsorted or a sorted T cell fraction (not recorded which). The CDR3 DNA reads as TGTGCCAGCAGCCAAACTAGCGGGAGATGGAATGAGCAGTTCTTC. It translates to CASSQTSGRWNEQFF.